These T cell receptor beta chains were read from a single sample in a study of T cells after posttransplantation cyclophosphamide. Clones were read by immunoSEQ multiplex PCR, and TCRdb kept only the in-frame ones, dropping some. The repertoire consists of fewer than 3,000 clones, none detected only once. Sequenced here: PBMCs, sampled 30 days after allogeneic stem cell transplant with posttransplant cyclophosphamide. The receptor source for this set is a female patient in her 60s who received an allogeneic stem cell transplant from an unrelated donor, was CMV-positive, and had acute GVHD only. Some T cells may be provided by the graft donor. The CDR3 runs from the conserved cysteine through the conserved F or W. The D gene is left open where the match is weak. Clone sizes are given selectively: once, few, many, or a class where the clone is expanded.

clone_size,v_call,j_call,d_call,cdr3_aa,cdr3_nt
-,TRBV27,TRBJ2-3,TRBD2,CASSSRLAGVTDTQYF,TGTGCCAGCAGTTCGCGACTAGCGGGGGTGACAGATACGCAGTATTTT
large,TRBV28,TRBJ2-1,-,CASSLLAGSYNEQFF,TGTGCCAGCAGTTTATTGGCAGGCTCCTACAATGAGCAGTTCTTC
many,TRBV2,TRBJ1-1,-,CASSELARNTEAFF,TGTGCCAGCAGTGAGCTTGCGCGGAACACTGAAGCTTTCTTT
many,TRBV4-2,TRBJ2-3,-,CASSQDTAATDTQYF,TGTGCCAGCAGCCAAGATACCGCGGCCACAGATACGCAGTATTTT
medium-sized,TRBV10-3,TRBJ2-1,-,CAIRQTPRGDNEQFF,TGTGCCATCAGACAAACCCCCAGGGGTGACAATGAGCAGTTCTTC
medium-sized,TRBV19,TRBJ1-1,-,CASSTGENTEAFF,TGTGCCAGTTCGACCGGGGAGAACACTGAAGCTTTCTTT
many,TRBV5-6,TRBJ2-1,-,CASSGQEYNEQFF,TGTGCCAGCAGCGGGCAGGAATACAATGAGCAGTTCTTC
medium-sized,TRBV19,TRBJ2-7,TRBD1,CATVGGISYEQYF,TGTGCCACCGTAGGGGGCATCTCCTACGAGCAGTACTTC
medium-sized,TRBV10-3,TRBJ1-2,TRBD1,CAISDGQGSNYGYTF,TGTGCCATCAGTGATGGACAGGGGTCGAACTATGGCTACACCTTC
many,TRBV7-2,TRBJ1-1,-,CASSLVILNRQMNTEAFF,TGTGCCAGCAGCTTAGTTATTTTAAATCGACAGATGAACACTGAAGCTTTCTTT
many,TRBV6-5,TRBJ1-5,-,CASSYSRTYSNQPQHF,TGTGCCAGCAGTTACAGCAGGACTTATAGCAATCAGCCCCAGCATTTT
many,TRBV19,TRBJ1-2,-,CASSIEGFYGYTF,TGTGCCAGTAGTATTGAGGGTTTTTACGGCTACACCTTC
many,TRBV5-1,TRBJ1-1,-,CASHFRPGMNTEAFF,TGCGCCAGCCACTTCCGGCCAGGGATGAACACTGAAGCTTTCTTT
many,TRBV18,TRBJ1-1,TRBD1,CASSQGQHTEAFF,TGTGCCAGCTCACAGGGACAGCACACTGAAGCTTTCTTT
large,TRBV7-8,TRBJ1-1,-,CASSLAVRAEAFF,TGTGCCAGCAGCTTAGCGGTCAGGGCTGAAGCTTTCTTT
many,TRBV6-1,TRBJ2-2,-,CASSSQLRTGELFF,TGTGCCAGCAGTTCCCAGTTGAGGACCGGGGAGCTGTTTTTT
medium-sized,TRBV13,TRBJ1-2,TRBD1,CASSLDTGDGFGYTF,TGTGCCAGCAGCTTAGATACAGGGGACGGCTTTGGCTACACCTTC
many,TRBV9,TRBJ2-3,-,CASSVFSGGGTDTQYF,TGTGCCAGCAGCGTTTTCTCCGGGGGTGGCACAGATACGCAGTATTTT
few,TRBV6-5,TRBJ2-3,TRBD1,CASSYRTGRDTQYF,TGTGCCAGCAGCTATAGGACAGGGCGGGATACGCAGTATTTT
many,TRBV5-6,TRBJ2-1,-,CASSLGLGRGNEQFF,TGTGCCAGCAGCTTGGGTCTGGGCAGGGGAAATGAGCAGTTCTTC
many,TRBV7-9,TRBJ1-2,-,CASSPSFTRNYGYTF,TGTGCCAGCAGCCCATCCTTTACGAGGAACTATGGCTACACCTTC
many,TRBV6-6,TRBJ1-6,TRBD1,CASTTGDYYNSPLHF,TGTGCCAGCACGACAGGGGACTATTACAATTCACCCCTCCACTTT
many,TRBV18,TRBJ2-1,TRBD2,CASSPPERERNEQFF,TGTGCCAGCTCACCACCGGAGCGGGAGCGGAATGAGCAGTTCTTC
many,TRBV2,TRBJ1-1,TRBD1,CASSEGTGGPAEAFF,TGTGCCAGCAGTGAAGGGACAGGGGGCCCCGCTGAAGCTTTCTTT
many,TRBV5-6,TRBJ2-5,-,CASSLGSGGKTQYF,TGTGCCAGCAGCTTGGGATCTGGGGGCAAGACCCAGTACTTC
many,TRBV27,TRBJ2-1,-,CAVLTYNEQFF,TGTGCCGTCTTAACCTACAATGAGCAGTTCTTC